The 7 T cell receptor beta chains below were found in one sample sequenced in a study of beta chain features in type 1 diabetes. The antigens of these receptors remain unknown. The authors reverse transcribed all of the isolated RNA, so sequencing captured expressed TCRB transcripts. TCRdb's table, derived via immunoSEQ multiplex PCR, lists solely in-frame clones and lacks some. Seen here are almost 350,000 clones, around 8.5% observed once, and the top ten hold approximately 1%. General study points: Among all four CD4+ subsets, Type 1 diabetes patients had TCRB CDR3s that were moderately but significantly shorter.

The specimen sequenced was central memory CD4+ T cells from blood. Receptor source: a man aged 25-40 years with type 1 diabetes.

This chain connects TRBV18 to TRBJ2-2, with 10 bases that match TRBD1. V gave up 3 bases and J gave up 6 bases; unmatched junction bases: 4. Per the germline V gene, CDR1 is KGHSH and CDR2 is LQKENI. There are 15 residues in the CDR3. The CDR3: CASSPGTGAAGELFF. The CDR3 DNA reads as TGTGCCAGCTCACCCGGGACAGGGGCCGCCGGGGAGCTGTTTTTT.

The sample holds a few counts of this clone. The chain couples TRBV10-2 to TRBJ2-2, with D possibly matching TRBD1 (5 bases). Germline-derived CDR1 and CDR2 are WSHSY and SAAADI. CDR3 size: 14 residues. Trimming removed 6 bases from V and 4 bases from J, with 12 bases in between. CDR3 in DNA: TGCGCCAGCAGCCGACAGCGATCCACCGGGGAGCTGTTTTTT. It is translated as CASSRQRSTGELFF.

This chain connects TRBV10-1 to TRBJ1-1; D uncertain. The CDR3 length is 13 residues. With 9 bases removed from V and 0 bases from J, the gap between germline ends came to 11 bases. Germline loops: CDR1 WNHNN, CDR2 SYGVQD (reference sequence). The CDR3 sequence is CASSRVMNTEAFF. The DNA for the CDR3 is TGCGCCAGTTCAAGGGTGATGAACACTGAAGCTTTCTTT.

This clone came up a few times. The chain couples TRBV7-6 to TRBJ2-3; unclear D gene. V lost 1 base and J lost 1, with 6 bases in between. The germline V gene has CDR1 SGHVS and CDR2 FNYEAQ. This CDR3 comprises 14 residues. CDR3 sequence (DNA): TGTGCCAGCAGCTTAGGTGGGCGCACAGATACGCAGTATTTT. Its translation is CASSLGGRTDTQYF.

This clone was counted many times. The chain links TRBV4-3 to TRBJ2-3; D is undetermined. The ends were cut back, 0 bases at V and 2 bases at J, with 9 bases in the middle. The CDR3 sequence is 15 residues long. CDR1 is LGHNA and CDR2 is YSLEER in the germline V gene. The DNA for the CDR3 is TGCGCCAGCAGCCAAGATGGGATTTCCACAGATACGCAGTATTTT. This sequence encodes CASSQDGISTDTQYF.

This clone has only a few counts. The chain has TRBV6-6 and TRBJ2-2, with unresolved D. Germline V gives CDR1 MNHNY, CDR2 SVGAGI (reference sequence). The CDR3 totals 13 residues. Trimming took 6 bases from V and 8 from J, leaving 13 bases between them. The CDR3 spells CASRTVQIGELFF. The CDR3 region has the DNA TGTGCCAGCAGGACCGTCCAAATAGGGGAGCTGTTTTTT.

CDR3 in amino acids: CASSEWTVNTGELFF. The DNA for the CDR3 is TGCGCCAGCAGCGAATGGACAGTGAACACCGGGGAGCTGTTTTTT. The chain uses TRBV5-1 and TRBJ2-2; possible D gene TRBD1, 6 bases. The V gene's germline CDR1 is SGHRS and CDR2 YFSETQ. This CDR3 spans 15 amino acids. V dropped 4 bases and J dropped 1 base, with 11 bases sitting between them.